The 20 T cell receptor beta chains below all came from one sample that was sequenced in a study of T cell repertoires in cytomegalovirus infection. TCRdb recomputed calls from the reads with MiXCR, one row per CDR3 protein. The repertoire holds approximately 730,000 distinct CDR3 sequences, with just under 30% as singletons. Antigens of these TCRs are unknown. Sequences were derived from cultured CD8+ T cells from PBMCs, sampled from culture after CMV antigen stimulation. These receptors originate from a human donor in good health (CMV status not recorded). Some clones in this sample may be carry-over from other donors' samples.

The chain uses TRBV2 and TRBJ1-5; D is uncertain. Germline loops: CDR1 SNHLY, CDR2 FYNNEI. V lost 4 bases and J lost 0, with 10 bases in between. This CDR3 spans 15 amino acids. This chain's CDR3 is CASSVGSYSNQPQHF. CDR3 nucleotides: TGTGCCAGCAGTGTGGGCAGTTATAGCAATCAGCCCCAGCATTTT.

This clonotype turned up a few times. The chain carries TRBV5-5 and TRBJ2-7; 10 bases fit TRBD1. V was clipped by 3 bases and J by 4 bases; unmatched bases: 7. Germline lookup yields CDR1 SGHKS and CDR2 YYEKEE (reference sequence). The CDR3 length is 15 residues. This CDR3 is CASSWDRGINYEQYF. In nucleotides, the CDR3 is TGTGCCAGCAGCTGGGACAGGGGAATAAATTACGAGCAGTACTTC.

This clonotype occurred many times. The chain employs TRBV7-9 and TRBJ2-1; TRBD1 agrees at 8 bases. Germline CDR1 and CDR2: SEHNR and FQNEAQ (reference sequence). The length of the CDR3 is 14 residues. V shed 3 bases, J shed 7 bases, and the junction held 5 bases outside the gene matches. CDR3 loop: CASSFQGAWNEQFF. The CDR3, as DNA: TGTGCCAGCAGCTTTCAGGGGGCTTGGAATGAGCAGTTCTTC.

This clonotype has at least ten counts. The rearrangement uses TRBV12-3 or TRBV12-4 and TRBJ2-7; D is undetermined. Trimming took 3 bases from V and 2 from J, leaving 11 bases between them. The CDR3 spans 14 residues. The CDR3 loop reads CASSLQTVPYEQYF. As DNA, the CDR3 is TGTGCCAGCAGTTTGCAAACAGTGCCCTACGAGCAGTACTTC.

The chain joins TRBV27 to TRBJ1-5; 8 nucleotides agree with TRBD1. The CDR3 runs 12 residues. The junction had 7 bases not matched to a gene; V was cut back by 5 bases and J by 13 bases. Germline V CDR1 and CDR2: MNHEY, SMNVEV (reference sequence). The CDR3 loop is CASSPGTGSQHF. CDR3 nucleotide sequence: TGTGCCAGCAGTCCCGGGACAGGTTCACAGCATTTT.

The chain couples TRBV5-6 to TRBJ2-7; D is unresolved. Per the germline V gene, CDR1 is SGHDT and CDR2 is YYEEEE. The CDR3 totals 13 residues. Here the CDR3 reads CASNLGSSYEQYV. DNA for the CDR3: TGTGCCAGCAACTTGGGCAGCTCCTACGAGCAGTACGTC.

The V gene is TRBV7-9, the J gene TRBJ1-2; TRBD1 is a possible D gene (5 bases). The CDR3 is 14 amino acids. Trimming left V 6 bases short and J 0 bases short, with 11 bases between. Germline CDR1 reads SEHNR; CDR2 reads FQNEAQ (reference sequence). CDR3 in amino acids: CASRAGHPNYGYTF. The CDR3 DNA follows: TGTGCCAGCAGGGCCGGACACCCTAACTATGGCTACACCTTC.

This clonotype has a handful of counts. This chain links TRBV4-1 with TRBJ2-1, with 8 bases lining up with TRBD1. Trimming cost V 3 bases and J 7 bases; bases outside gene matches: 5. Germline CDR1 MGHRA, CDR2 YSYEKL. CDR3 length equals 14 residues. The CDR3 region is CASSQGTGRNEQFF. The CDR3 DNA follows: TGCGCCAGCAGCCAGGGGACAGGTAGAAATGAGCAGTTCTTC.

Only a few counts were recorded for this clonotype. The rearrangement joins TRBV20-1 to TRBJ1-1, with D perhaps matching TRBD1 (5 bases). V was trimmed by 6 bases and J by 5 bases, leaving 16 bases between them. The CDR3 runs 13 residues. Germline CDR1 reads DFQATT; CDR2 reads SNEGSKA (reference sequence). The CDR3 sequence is CSAGLREGTEAFF. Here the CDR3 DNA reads TGCAGTGCCGGGCTCAGGGAGGGGACTGAAGCTTTCTTT.

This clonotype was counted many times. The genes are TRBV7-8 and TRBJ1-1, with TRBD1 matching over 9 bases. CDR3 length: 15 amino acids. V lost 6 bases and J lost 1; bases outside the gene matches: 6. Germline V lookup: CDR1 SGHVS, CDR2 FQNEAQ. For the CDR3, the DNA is TGTGCCAGCAGGCTCGACAGGGGGACGAACACTGAAGCTTTCTTT. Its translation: CASRLDRGTNTEAFF.

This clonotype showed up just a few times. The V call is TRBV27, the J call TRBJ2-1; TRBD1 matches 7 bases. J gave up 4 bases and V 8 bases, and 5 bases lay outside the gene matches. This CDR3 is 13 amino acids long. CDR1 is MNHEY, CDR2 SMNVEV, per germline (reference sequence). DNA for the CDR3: TGTGCCAGCCGACAGGGATCATACAATGAGCAGTTCTTC. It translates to CASRQGSYNEQFF.

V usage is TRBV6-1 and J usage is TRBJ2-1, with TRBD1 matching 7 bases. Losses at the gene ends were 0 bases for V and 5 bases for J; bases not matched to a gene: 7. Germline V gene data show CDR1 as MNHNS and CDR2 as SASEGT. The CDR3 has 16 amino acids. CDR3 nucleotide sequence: TGTGCCAGCAGTGAAGCGACAGGGACAGCTGACAATGAGCAGTTCTTC. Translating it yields CASSEATGTADNEQFF.

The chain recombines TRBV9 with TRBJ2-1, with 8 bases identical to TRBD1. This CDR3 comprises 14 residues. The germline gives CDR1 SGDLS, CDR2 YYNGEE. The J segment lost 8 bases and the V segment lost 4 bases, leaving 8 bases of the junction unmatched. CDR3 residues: CASSPQGAGDEQFF. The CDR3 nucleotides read TGTGCCAGCAGCCCTCAGGGGGCTGGGGATGAGCAGTTCTTC.

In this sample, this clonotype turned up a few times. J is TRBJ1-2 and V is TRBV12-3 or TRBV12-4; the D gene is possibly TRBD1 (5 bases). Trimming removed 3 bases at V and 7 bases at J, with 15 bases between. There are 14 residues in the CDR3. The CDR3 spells CASSFARDAGGYTF. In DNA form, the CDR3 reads TGTGCCAGCAGTTTTGCCAGGGACGCTGGTGGCTACACCTTC.

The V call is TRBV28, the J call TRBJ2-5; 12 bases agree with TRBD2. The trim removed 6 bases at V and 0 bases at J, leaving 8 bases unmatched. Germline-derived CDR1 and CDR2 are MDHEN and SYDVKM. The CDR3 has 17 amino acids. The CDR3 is CASSSLLAGGHQETQYF. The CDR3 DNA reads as TGTGCCAGCAGCTCCCTCCTAGCGGGGGGGCACCAAGAGACCCAGTACTTC.

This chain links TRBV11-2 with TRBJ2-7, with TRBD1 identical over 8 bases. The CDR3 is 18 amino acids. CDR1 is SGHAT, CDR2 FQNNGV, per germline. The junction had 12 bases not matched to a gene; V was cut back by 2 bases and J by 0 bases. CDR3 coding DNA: TGTGCCAGCAGCTTAACTGTTGCGCCGGGACAGGCCTCCTACGAGCAGTACGTC. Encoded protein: CASSLTVAPGQASYEQYV.

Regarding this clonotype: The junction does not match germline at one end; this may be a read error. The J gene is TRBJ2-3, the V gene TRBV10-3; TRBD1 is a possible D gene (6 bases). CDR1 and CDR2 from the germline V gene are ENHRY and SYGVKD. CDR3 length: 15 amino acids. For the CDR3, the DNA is TGTGTCATCAGTGAGGGGGAAAGAAATGGGGATACGCAGTATTTT. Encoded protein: CVISEGERNGDTQYF.

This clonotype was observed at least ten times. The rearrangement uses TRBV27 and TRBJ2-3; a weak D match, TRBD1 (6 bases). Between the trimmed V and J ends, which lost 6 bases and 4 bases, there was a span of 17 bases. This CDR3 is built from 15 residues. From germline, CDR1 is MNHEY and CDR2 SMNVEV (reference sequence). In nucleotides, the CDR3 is TGTGCCAGCAGGGCGCAGGGGCCCCGGCCAGATACGCAGTATTTT. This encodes CASRAQGPRPDTQYF.

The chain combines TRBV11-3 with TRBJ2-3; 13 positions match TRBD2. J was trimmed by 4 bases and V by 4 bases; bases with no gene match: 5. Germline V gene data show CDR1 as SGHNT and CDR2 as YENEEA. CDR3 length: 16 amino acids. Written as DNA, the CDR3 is TGTGCCAGCAGCTCACGGACTAGCGGGGGACCAGATACGCAGTATTTT. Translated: CASSSRTSGGPDTQYF.

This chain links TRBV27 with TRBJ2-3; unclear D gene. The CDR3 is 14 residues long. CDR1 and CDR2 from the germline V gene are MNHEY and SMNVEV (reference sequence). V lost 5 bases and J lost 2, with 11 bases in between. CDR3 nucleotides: TGTGCCAGCAGTCCCTTTAGCATCACAGATACGCAGTATTTT. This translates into CASSPFSITDTQYF.